Described below is a single T cell receptor beta chain sequence and its context. What it binds is not known. Within the sample, other DNA sequences also encode this same CDR3. CDR1 and CDR2 from the germline V gene are LGHNA and YSLEER. This CDR3 has 14 residues. With 1 base removed from V and 7 bases from J, the gap between germline ends came to 11 bases. This specimen belongs to a study of cytomegalovirus exposure and HLA in healthy donors. Study outcomes and limitations: For most TCR beta V segments, an earlier analysis put the productive rate at about 87% or about 30% of the time.

Both 60 Vbeta primers and 13 Jbeta primers went into the PCR. Libraries were prepared by immunoSEQ multiplex PCR; TCRdb keeps only in-frame clonotypes and omits some of them. The table includes about 130,000 clones, 84% detected once. The chain recombines TRBV4-3 with TRBJ1-5; TRBD1 might be the D (5 bases). What was sequenced was PBMCs. This sequence was found in a man aged 50-59 years in good health and CMV-seronegative. For the CDR3, the DNA is TGCGCCAGCAGCCAAGGTAGGGGCGGCCAGCCCCAGCATTTT. Protein: CASSQGRGGQPQHF.